This TCR beta chain comes out of a study of shared clonotypes between healthy human individuals. For the study at large: Used for every donor were three CD4 naive, three CD4 memory, two CD8 naive and one CD8 memory plate.

V lost 7 bases and J 5 bases, leaving 11 bases between the germline ends. The length of the CDR3 is 12 residues. In germline, CDR1 is MDHEN, CDR2 SYDVKM. Evenly divided among several immunoSEQ plates was the genomic DNA of each subset. The method was immunoSEQ multiplex PCR; TCRdb's version includes in-frame clones alone and lacks a portion of them. The data hold 2 million to 3 million clones, with roughly 93% observed a single time. With regard to this clone: No antigen is known for it.

Splitting of CD4+ cells produced CD45RA+ naive and CD45RA-negative memory subsets. Study observations and caveats: Relative to memory subsets, naive subsets generally showed larger estimated richness.

This clonotype originated in a man aged 18 to 30 in good health. Some clones in this sample may be carry-over from other donors' samples. Sequenced input: naive CD4+ T cells from PBMCs. The sample's subset: CD45RA+ positively selected. The chain joins TRBV28 to TRBJ2-5; a possible D gene is TRBD1 (5 bases). CDR3 sequence (DNA): TGTGCCAGCATAGGGGAAGGGGAGACCCAGTACTTC. Translated: CASIGEGETQYF.